This TCR beta chain was sequenced for a study of T-cell memory formation after mild COVID-19. With regard to this clonotype: The antigen is unknown.

Overall study findings and caveats: The pre-infection memory compartment contained some responding clones, suggesting cross-reactive memory joined. Nothing confirmed that second-wave clones peaking on day 37 were specific for SARS-CoV-2.

This CDR3 is built from 16 residues. V was pared by 2 bases and J by 4 bases, with 17 bases between. Germline V lookup: CDR1 SGHVS, CDR2 FQNEAQ. MiXCR was run by TCRdb on the 5' RACE reads, yielding one entry per CDR3 protein. The data contain about 140,000 distinct CDR3 sequences, roughly 13% of them seen just once; the ten biggest clones take up about 30%. The sequenced sample consisted of PBMCs or a T cell subset sorted from them (not recorded which). This TCR came from an adult woman who had mild COVID-19 (a few samples of this study predate the infection). Cell type and time point are not known. The chain links TRBV7-8 to TRBJ1-2; a weak D match, TRBD1 (5 bases). CDR3 protein: CASSLNTGQGGYGYTF. CDR3 DNA sequence: TGTGCCAGCAGCTTAAACACCGGGCAGGGCGGCTATGGCTACACCTTC.